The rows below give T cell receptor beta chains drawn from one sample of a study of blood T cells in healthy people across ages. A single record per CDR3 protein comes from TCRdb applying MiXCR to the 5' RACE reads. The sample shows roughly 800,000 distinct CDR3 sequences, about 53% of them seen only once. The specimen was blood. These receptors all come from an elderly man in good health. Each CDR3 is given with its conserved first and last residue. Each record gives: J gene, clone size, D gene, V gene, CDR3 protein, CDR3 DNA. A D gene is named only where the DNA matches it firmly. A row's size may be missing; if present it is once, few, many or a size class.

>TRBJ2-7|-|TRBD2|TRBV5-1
CASSLDGTSLGEQYF
TGCGCCAGCAGCTTGGATGGGACTAGCTTGGGCGAGCAGTACTTC
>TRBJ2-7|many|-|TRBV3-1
CASSQASIGAYEQYF
TGTGCCAGCAGCCAAGCCTCCATCGGAGCCTACGAGCAGTACTTC
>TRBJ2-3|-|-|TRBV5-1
CASSLEQGGGTDTQYF
TGCGCCAGCAGCTTGGAGCAGGGAGGCGGCACAGATACGCAGTATTTT
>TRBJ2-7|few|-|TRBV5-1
CASSLVRSPYEQYF
TGCGCCAGCAGCTTGGTCCGCAGTCCCTACGAGCAGTACTTC
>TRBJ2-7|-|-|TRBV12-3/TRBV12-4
CASSFGDGSYEQYF
TGTGCCAGCAGCTTTGGGGACGGCTCCTACGAGCAGTACTTC
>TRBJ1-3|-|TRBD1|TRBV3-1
CASSQGDRGLFTIYF
TGTGCCAGCAGCCAGGGGGACAGGGGGCTATTCACCATATATTTT
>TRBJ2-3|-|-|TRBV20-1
CSARVGRYAYF
TGCAGTGCTAGAGTCGGCCGATACGCGTATTTT
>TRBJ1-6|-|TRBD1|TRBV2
CASSLRTGNSPLHF
TGTGCCAGCAGCCTCCGGACAGGGAATTCACCCCTCCACTTT
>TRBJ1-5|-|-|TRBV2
CASSESPPGNQPQHF
TGTGCCAGCAGTGAAAGTCCACCGGGCAATCAGCCCCAGCATTTT
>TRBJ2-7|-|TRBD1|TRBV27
CASSLYRDRGRSEQYF
TGTGCCAGCAGTCTGTATCGGGACAGGGGGCGAAGTGAGCAGTACTTC
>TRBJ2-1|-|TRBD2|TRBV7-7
CASSPRTSGNEQFF
TGTGCTAGCAGCCCGAGGACTAGCGGGAATGAGCAGTTCTTC
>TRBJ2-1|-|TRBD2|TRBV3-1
CASSPGLAGEDKWFF
TGTGCCAGCAGCCCGGGACTAGCGGGAGAGGATAAGTGGTTCTTC
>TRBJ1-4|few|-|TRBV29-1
CSVLGGDEKLFF
TGCAGCGTTTTAGGGGGGGATGAAAAACTGTTTTTT
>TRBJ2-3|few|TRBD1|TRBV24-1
CATSDFGTESTDTQYF
TGTGCCACCAGTGATTTTGGGACAGAGAGCACAGATACGCAGTATTTT
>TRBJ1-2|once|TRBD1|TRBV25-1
CASSEGGTGSIYGYTF
TGTGCCAGCAGTGAGGGGGGGACAGGGTCGATCTATGGCTACACCTTC
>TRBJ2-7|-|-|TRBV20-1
CSARDTGRAYEQYF
TGCAGTGCTAGAGACACAGGGCGCGCCTACGAGCAGTACTTC
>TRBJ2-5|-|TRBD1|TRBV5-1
CASSLRQGRHQETQYF
TGCGCCAGCAGCTTACGACAGGGGCGGCACCAAGAGACCCAGTACTTC
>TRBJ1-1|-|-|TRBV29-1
CSVEAWRGGGSEAFF
TGCAGCGTTGAAGCTTGGCGTGGGGGCGGCTCTGAAGCTTTCTTT
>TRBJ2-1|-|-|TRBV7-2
CASSHSPARIYEQFF
TGTGCCAGCAGCCATAGCCCGGCTAGAATCTATGAGCAGTTCTTC
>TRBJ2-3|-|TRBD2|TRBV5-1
CASKSGRVTDTQYF
TGCGCCAGTAAGAGCGGGAGAGTAACAGATACGCAGTATTTT
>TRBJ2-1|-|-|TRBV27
CACKEGPYNEQFF
TGTGCCTGCAAGGAGGGCCCCTACAATGAGCAGTTCTTC
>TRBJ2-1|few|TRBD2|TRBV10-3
CAISVRTSASYNEQFF
TGTGCCATCAGTGTTCGGACTAGCGCGTCCTACAATGAGCAGTTCTTC
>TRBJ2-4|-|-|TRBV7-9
CASSLAVDGLAKNIQYF
TGTGCCAGCAGCTTAGCTGTAGACGGACTAGCCAAAAACATTCAGTACTTC
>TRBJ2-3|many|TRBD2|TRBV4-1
CASSQLASGGPTDTQYF
TGCGCCAGCAGCCAATTGGCTAGCGGGGGGCCCACAGATACGCAGTATTTT
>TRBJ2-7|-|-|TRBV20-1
CSARGDSAYEQYF
TGCAGTGCTAGGGGGGATTCAGCCTACGAGCAGTACTTC
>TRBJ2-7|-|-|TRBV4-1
CASSRAQTLPYEQYF
TGCGCCAGCAGCCGGGCGCAGACCCTTCCCTACGAGCAGTACTTC
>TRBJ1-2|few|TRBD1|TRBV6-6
CASSHKTGVGYTF
TGTGCCAGCAGTCACAAAACAGGGGTTGGCTACACCTTC
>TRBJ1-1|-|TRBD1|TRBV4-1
CASRYRDRDPEAFF
TGCGCCAGCAGGTACCGGGACAGGGACCCTGAAGCTTTCTTT
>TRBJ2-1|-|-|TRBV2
CASSGDVSYNEQFF
TGTGCCAGCAGTGGGGACGTCTCCTACAATGAGCAGTTCTTC
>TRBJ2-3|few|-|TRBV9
CASSVARQGDTQYF
TGTGCCAGCAGCGTAGCCCGGCAGGGTGATACGCAGTATTTT
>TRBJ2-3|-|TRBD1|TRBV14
CASSQWDRGYTDTQYF
TGTGCCAGCAGCCAATGGGACAGGGGATACACAGATACGCAGTATTTT
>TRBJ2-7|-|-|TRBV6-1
CASSDLRGPYEQYF
TGTGCCAGCAGTGACCTCAGGGGTCCATACGAGCAGTACTTC
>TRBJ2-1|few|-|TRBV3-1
CASSPRTGKGRNEQFF
TGTGCCAGCAGCCCTAGGACCGGGAAGGGTAGGAATGAGCAGTTCTTC
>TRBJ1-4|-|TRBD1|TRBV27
CASSSDRGGDEKLFF
TGTGCCAGCAGTTCGGACAGGGGGGGGGATGAAAAACTGTTTTTT
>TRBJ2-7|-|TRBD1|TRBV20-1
CSALRQGTAYEQYF
TGCAGTGCCCTTAGACAGGGGACTGCCTACGAGCAGTACTTC
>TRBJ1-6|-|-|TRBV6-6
CAIKGTSRTPLHF
TGTGCCATCAAGGGTACGTCGAGGACACCCCTCCACTTT
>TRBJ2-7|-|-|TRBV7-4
CARDLLDPYEQYF
TGTGCCAGGGACTTACTAGACCCCTACGAGCAGTACTTC
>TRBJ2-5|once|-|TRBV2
CASMGGGQETQYF
TGTGCCAGCATGGGGGGCGGCCAAGAGACCCAGTACTTC
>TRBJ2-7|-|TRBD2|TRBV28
CASRLTAGVNEQYF
TGTGCCAGCAGGTTGACGGCGGGAGTAAACGAGCAGTACTTC
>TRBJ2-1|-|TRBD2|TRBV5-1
CASSLQLAGTWNEQFF
TGCGCCAGCAGCTTGCAGCTAGCGGGAACGTGGAATGAGCAGTTCTTC
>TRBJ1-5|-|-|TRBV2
CASRVQGNQPQHF
TGTGCCAGCAGAGTACAGGGAAATCAGCCCCAGCATTTT
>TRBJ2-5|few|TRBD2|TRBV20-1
CSASLSSGIQETQYF
TGCAGTGCTAGTCTGTCTAGCGGGATCCAAGAGACCCAGTACTTC
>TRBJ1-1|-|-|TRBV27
CASSLQPMNTEAFF
TGTGCCAGCAGTTTGCAACCGATGAACACTGAAGCTTTCTTT
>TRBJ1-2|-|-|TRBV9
CASSAPVYGYTF
TGTGCCAGCAGCGCCCCCGTCTATGGCTACACCTTC
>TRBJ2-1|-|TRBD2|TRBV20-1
CSATTLLAASYNEQFF
TGCAGTGCTACGACTCTGCTAGCGGCCTCCTACAATGAGCAGTTCTTC
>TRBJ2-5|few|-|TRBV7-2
CASSPSGAGETQYF
TGTGCCAGCAGCCCGTCGGGTGCAGGGGAGACCCAGTACTTC
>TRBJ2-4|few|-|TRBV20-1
CSARDPLVAKNIQYF
TGCAGTGCTAGAGACCCACTAGTAGCCAAAAACATTCAGTACTTC
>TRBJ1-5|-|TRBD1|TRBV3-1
CASSQGTGGDQPQHF
TGTGCCAGCAGCCAAGGGACAGGGGGCGATCAGCCCCAGCATTTT
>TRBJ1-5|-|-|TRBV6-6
CASRAGGGQSNQPQHF
TGTGCCAGCAGGGCGGGAGGGGGGCAAAGCAATCAGCCCCAGCATTTT
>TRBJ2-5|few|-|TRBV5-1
CASSPGDGQETQYF
TGCGCCAGCAGCCCCGGGGACGGTCAAGAGACCCAGTACTTC
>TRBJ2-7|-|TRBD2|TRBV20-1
CSAPTSGGYEQYF
TGCAGTGCCCCAACTAGCGGGGGGTACGAGCAGTACTTC